This T cell receptor beta chain is drawn from a study of blood T cell repertoires in COVID-19. Study context: Specimens from acute and convalescent COVID-19 originated in the United States, Italy and Spain.

Germline V gives CDR1 SGHDT, CDR2 YYEEEE. V gave up 3 bases and J gave up 5 bases, with 9 bases separating them. This CDR3 has 13 residues. Authors' methods: Reference gene primer amplification in the assay estimated nucleated cell counts. Profiled with immunoSEQ multiplex PCR; TCRdb holds only in-frame clones, not every one. D and trimming come from the DNA, and the V and J calls and clone size come from that table. The repertoire holds 200,000 to 250,000 clones, with under 90% as singletons. The chain is built from TRBV5-6 and TRBJ1-3, with D tentatively TRBD1 (5 bases). The sequence was obtained from an elderly woman with COVID-19, enrolled during active disease. Sequenced input: peripheral blood. CDR3 sequence (DNA): TGTGCCAGCAGCTACCAGGGTCGAAACACCATATATTTT. This sequence encodes CASSYQGRNTIYF.